Below are 14 T cell receptor beta chains sequenced from a single sample in a study of T-cell reconstitution after alpha-beta-depleted transplantation in children. Molecular barcoding with unique molecular identifiers was used for the TCRbeta library. TCRdb recomputed calls from the PCR reads with MiXCR, one row per CDR3 protein. Among some 310,000 distinct CDR3 sequences, around 25% were seen once, and the ten largest hold around 9.9%. This material consisted of PBMCs, mostly from graft donor cells, taken 180 days after TCRalphabeta/CD19-depleted stem cell transplant. Receptors were obtained from a male patient under 18 who had a stem cell transplant for acute lymphoblastic leukemia, so the T cells may come from the graft donor.

The gene calls are TRBV12-3 or TRBV12-4 and TRBJ1-3; possibly TRBD1 for D (5 bases). The CDR3 length is 16 residues. The V and J ends lost 5 bases and 0 bases respectively, with 14 bases between them. The CDR3 DNA reads TGTGCCAGCAGTCCTGGGGCTCCTTACTCTGGAAACACCATATATTTT. Amino acid sequence: CASSPGAPYSGNTIYF.

This clonotype has only a few counts. The rearrangement joins TRBV7-9 to TRBJ2-7; 13 bases agree with TRBD2. The trim removed 3 bases at V and 6 bases at J, leaving 8 bases unmatched. There are 16 residues in the CDR3. Germline V gene data show CDR1 as SEHNR and CDR2 as FQNEAQ (reference sequence). CDR3 DNA sequence: TGTGCCAGCAGCTTGAACGGACTAGCGGGAGTAGTCGAGCAGTACTTC. This codes for CASSLNGLAGVVEQYF.

This chain connects TRBV2 to TRBJ2-1; D is possibly TRBD2 (6 bases). V lost 2 bases and J lost 5, with 19 bases in between. This CDR3 has 17 amino acids. Germline V gene sequence: CDR1 SNHLY, CDR2 FYNNEI. The CDR3 nucleotides are TGTGCCAGCAGTGAAACTGGAGGGATTGGCAGAAACAATGAGCAGTTCTTC. It yields the protein CASSETGGIGRNNEQFF. Based on the CDR3 plus reference TRBV2 and TRBJ2-1, the full variable domain is EPEVTQTPSHQVTQMGQEVILRCVPISNHLYFYWYRQILGQKVEFLVSFYNNEISEKSEIFDDQFSVERPDGSNFTLKIRSTKLEDSAMYFCASSETGGIGRNNEQFFGPGTRLTVL.

The chain is built from TRBV6-1 and TRBJ1-1; 7 nucleotides match TRBD1. CDR1 MNHNS and CDR2 SASEGT come from the germline V gene. J was trimmed by 2 bases and V by 5 bases; bases with no gene match: 5. The length of the CDR3 is 14 residues. CDR3 bases: TGTGCCAGCAGTCGGGACAGCTCTAACACTGAAGCTTTCTTT. This encodes CASSRDSSNTEAFF.

The gene calls are TRBV10-2 and TRBJ2-1; the match to TRBD2 covers 10 bases. CDR1 is WSHSY, CDR2 SAAADI, per germline. The J segment lost 3 bases and the V segment lost 3 bases, leaving 2 bases of the junction unmatched. CDR3 length: 15 amino acids. CDR3 loop: CASSDLAGVYNEQFF. DNA of the CDR3: TGCGCCAGCAGTGATCTAGCGGGAGTCTACAATGAGCAGTTCTTC.

The genes are TRBV20-1 and TRBJ2-7, with D unresolved. V gave up 5 bases and J gave up 1 base, with 15 bases separating them. CDR3 size: 14 residues. CDR1 and CDR2 from the germline V gene are DFQATT and SNEGSKA (reference sequence). The CDR3 DNA reads TGCAGTGCTGCGGTGCTCGGTGGGTCCTACGAGCAGTACTTC. Its protein product is CSAAVLGGSYEQYF.

The chain links TRBV18 to TRBJ1-2; 7 bases are a match to TRBD1. With 2 bases clipped from V and 1 base from J, the junction kept 7 bases outside the gene matches. CDR1 and CDR2 (germline): KGHSH, LQKENI. The CDR3 is 16 amino acids. CDR3 DNA: TGTGCCAGCTCACCATTGGGACAGCTAAGTAACTATGGCTACACCTTC. Protein product: CASSPLGQLSNYGYTF.

Concerning this clonotype itself: The CDR3 end shows no conserved phenylalanine or tryptophan, and so a read error is likely. The V and J genes are TRBV7-3 and TRBJ2-3, with TRBD1 matching 10 bases. The CDR3 is 16 residues long. V was pared by 0 bases and J by 5 bases, with 5 bases of the junction left unmatched. Germline assignment: CDR1 SGHTA and CDR2 FQGTGA. For the CDR3, the DNA is TGTGCCAGCAGCTTAACGAGGGACAGGGGTGGAGATACGCAGTATTTA. This sequence encodes CASSLTRDRGGDTQYL.

This clonotype was detected many times. This sequence joins TRBV12-3 or TRBV12-4 and TRBJ2-3; TRBD2 is a possible D gene (5 bases). CDR3 length: 14 residues. V lost 2 bases, J lost 1 base, and 7 bases lay in between. For the CDR3, the DNA is TGTGCCAGCAGTTTACGGCGGGGCACAGATACGCAGTATTTT. Translation: CASSLRRGTDTQYF.

The rearrangement links TRBV5-1 to TRBJ2-5, with a possible D match to TRBD2 (5 bases). CDR1 is SGHRS and CDR2 is YFSETQ in the germline V gene. This CDR3 is built from 14 residues. V was clipped by 0 bases and J by 5 bases, with 11 bases between them. The CDR3 nucleotides are TGCGCCAGCAGCTTGGCCGCAAGGGAGGAGACCCAGTACTTC. It is translated as CASSLAAREETQYF.

The chain is built from TRBV5-6 and TRBJ2-7; 7 bases align to TRBD2. The CDR3 spans 13 residues. The J segment lost 4 bases and the V segment lost 6 bases, leaving 7 bases of the junction unmatched. Germline V lookup: CDR1 SGHDT, CDR2 YYEEEE. The CDR3 region is CASTLSGLYEQYF. As DNA, the CDR3 is TGTGCCAGCACTCTTAGCGGGCTATACGAGCAGTACTTC.

In its sample, this clonotype was seen once. A much larger clone lies a single base off, so this may be a read error. This chain joins TRBV7-8 and TRBJ2-1; D not certain. This CDR3 has 13 residues. Looked up from germline, CDR1 is SGHVS and CDR2 is FQNEAQ. V lost 5 bases and J 4 bases, leaving 9 bases between the germline ends. In DNA form, the CDR3 reads TGTGCCAGCAGCAGGAAACTTTACAATGAGCAGTTCTTC. This codes for CASSRKLYNEQFF.

This clonotype was seen only a few times. The chain links TRBV14 to TRBJ2-2; 8 bases map to TRBD2. V was pared by 5 bases and J by 3 bases, with 8 bases of the junction left unmatched. CDR3 length: 16 residues. Germline CDR1 and CDR2: SGHDN and FVKESK. CDR3 coding DNA: TGTGCCAGCAGCTTGCCCGGGACTAGGTACACCGGGGAGCTGTTTTTT. It yields the protein CASSLPGTRYTGELFF.

V is TRBV29-1 and J is TRBJ1-4, with TRBD1 identical over 7 bases. The trim removed 4 bases at V and 8 bases at J, leaving 7 bases unmatched. The CDR3 has 13 residues. From germline, CDR1 is SQVTM and CDR2 ANQGSEA. Here the CDR3 DNA reads TGCAGCGTTGGAGGGGGCCTGAGGGAAAAACTGTTTTTT. Its translation: CSVGGGLREKLFF. The full variable domain, completed using reference TRBV29-1 and TRBJ1-4, is SAVISQKPSRDICQRGTSLTIQCQVDSQVTMMFWYRQQPGQSLTLIATANQGSEATYESGFVIDKFPISRPNLTFSTLTVSNMSPEDSSIYLCSVGGGLREKLFFGSGTQLSVL.